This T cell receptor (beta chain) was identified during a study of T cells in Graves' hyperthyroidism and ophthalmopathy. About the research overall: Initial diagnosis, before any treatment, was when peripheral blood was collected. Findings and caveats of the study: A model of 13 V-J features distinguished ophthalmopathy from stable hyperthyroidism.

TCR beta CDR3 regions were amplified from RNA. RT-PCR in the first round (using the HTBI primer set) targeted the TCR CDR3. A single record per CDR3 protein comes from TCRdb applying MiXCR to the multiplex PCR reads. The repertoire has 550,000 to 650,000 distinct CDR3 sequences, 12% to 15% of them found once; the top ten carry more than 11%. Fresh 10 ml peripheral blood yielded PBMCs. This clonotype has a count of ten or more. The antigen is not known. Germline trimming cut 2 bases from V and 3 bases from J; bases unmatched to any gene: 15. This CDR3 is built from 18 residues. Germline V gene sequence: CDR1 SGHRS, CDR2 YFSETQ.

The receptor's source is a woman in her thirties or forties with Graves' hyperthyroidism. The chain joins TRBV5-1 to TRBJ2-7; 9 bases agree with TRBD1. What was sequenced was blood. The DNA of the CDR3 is TGCGCCAGCAGCTTTGACTCATACAGGGGGCCGGGTAGCTACGAGCAGTACTTC. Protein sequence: CASSFDSYRGPGSYEQYF.